This TCR beta chain was identified in a study of OX40 agonist ivuxolimab in advanced cancers. Looking at the study overall: Cancers in dose escalation were hepatocellular, melanoma, renal cell and head and neck.

The CDR3 runs 15 residues. The V gene's germline CDR1 is SGHNT and CDR2 YYREEE (reference sequence). V gave up 1 base and J gave up 4 bases; unmatched junction bases: 8. The method was immunoSEQ multiplex PCR; TCRdb's version includes in-frame clones alone and lacks a portion of them. The sample includes tens of thousands of clones, roughly 84% of them seen just once. Study-level points and caveats: Low levels of normalized T-cell clonal expansion also appeared in some nonresponders.

Notes on this clone: The antigen is undetermined.

Excluded were patients having autoimmune disease history or systemic immunosuppression. On cycle 4 day 1 and cycle 7 day 1, as well as at baseline, blood was sampled. The sequence derives from an adult with an advanced solid tumor such as melanoma, head and neck, liver or kidney cancer. Sequenced material: CD4+ or CD8+ T cells sorted from blood, taken in a trial of the OX40 agonist ivuxolimab. The chain has TRBV5-4 and TRBJ2-7; 7 bases map to TRBD1. The CDR3: CASSLPGTASYEQYF. The CDR3 coding sequence is TGTGCCAGCAGCTTGCCGGGGACAGCCTCTTACGAGCAGTACTTC.